The sequence of this TCR beta chain was determined in a study of molecular identifiers for immune sequencing clone quantification. Trimming removed 3 bases at V and 5 bases at J, with 17 bases between. Looked up from germline, CDR1 is SEHNR and CDR2 is FQNEAQ (reference sequence). The CDR3 totals 15 residues. TCRdb passed the PCR reads through MiXCR, listing each CDR3 protein once. In the table there are about 640,000 distinct CDR3 sequences, about 20% of which are singletons. Concerning this clonotype itself: A much larger clone sits a single nucleotide away, making a read error possible.

Sequencing was done on a sample of naive CD8+ T cells from blood, with Jurkat cell RNA spiked in. Subset described: FACS-sorted CD8+CD4-CCR7+CD45RA+ naive T cells. The chain uses TRBV7-9 and TRBJ2-7; unclear D gene. This clonotype originated in a human donor in good health. Some libraries in this study had Jurkat cell RNA spiked in. Written as DNA, the CDR3 is TGTGCCAGCAGCTTGTACGAAAGCCCATCCCACGAGCAGTACTTC. Amino acid sequence: CASSLYESPSHEQYF.